Presented here are 32 T cell receptor beta chains from one specimen sequenced in a study of blood T cell repertoires in COVID-19. Repertoires were generated with immunoSEQ multiplex PCR, while TCRdb's copy carries only in-frame clones and drops some. The sample lists around 100,000 clones; 90% were seen once. Sequencing was done on a sample of peripheral blood. Receptors were obtained from a middle-aged man with acute or convalescent COVID-19.

V is TRBV6-4 and J is TRBJ1-1, with D uncertain. The CDR3 runs to 13 residues. Per germline, CDR1 MRHNA and CDR2 SNTAGT. V was pared by 2 bases and J by 9 bases, with 13 bases between. Written as DNA, the CDR3 is TGTGCCAGCAGTGACACCCTCCAGAAGAAAGCTTTCTTT. This gives the protein CASSDTLQKKAFF.

This sequence joins TRBV5-1 and TRBJ2-5; 7 bases map to TRBD1. The junction had 4 bases not matched to a gene; V was cut back by 4 bases and J by 4 bases. Germline V lookup: CDR1 SGHRS, CDR2 YFSETQ. The CDR3 consists of 13 residues. CDR3 coding DNA: TGCGCCAGCAGCGCAGGGACAGTAGAGACCCAGTACTTC. Translation gives CASSAGTVETQYF.

This clone has only one observation. The chain links TRBV6-5 to TRBJ2-3; D gene unclear. Germline loops: CDR1 MNHEY, CDR2 SVGAGI. This CDR3 spans 12 amino acids. V was trimmed by 2 bases and J by 8 bases, leaving 8 bases between them. The CDR3 here is CASSYRLGTQYF. The DNA for the CDR3 is TGTGCCAGCAGTTACCGCCTCGGTACGCAGTATTTT.

The CDR3 coding sequence is TGTGCCAGTAGTCAGGGACTGTTCAGCAATCAGCCCCAGCATTTT. As protein: CASSQGLFSNQPQHF. The rearrangement links TRBV19 to TRBJ1-5; D might be TRBD1 (5 bases). V was clipped by 5 bases and J by 1 base, with 12 bases between them. The CDR3 is made up of 15 amino acids. Germline values: CDR1 LNHDA, CDR2 SQIVND (reference sequence).

Only a few counts were recorded for this clone. The V call is TRBV7-2, the J call TRBJ2-3; 10 nucleotides agree with TRBD1. CDR3 length: 15 residues. The V gene's germline CDR1 is SGHTA and CDR2 FQGNSA. V was clipped by 4 bases and J by 1 base; unmatched bases: 2. The CDR3 protein is CASSSDRGRTDTQYF. The DNA of the CDR3 is TGTGCCAGCAGCTCAGACAGGGGGCGCACAGATACGCAGTATTTT.

Only one count was recorded for this clone. The chain combines TRBV3-1 (or the pseudogene TRBV3-2) with TRBJ1-5, with 8 nucleotides matching TRBD1. In germline, CDR1 is LGHDT, CDR2 YNNKEL (reference sequence). The V and J ends lost 1 base and 3 bases, in that order; junction bases with no gene match: 5. The CDR3 extends over 16 amino acids. DNA for the CDR3: TGTGCCAGCAGCCAAGGAGTGGACAGGGACAATCAGCCCCAGCATTTT. Its translation is CASSQGVDRDNQPQHF.

The chain has TRBV7-6 and TRBJ2-1, with 8 bases fitting TRBD2. The junction had 14 bases not matched to a gene; V was cut back by 5 bases and J by 8 bases. The CDR3 spans 16 residues. The germline V gene encodes CDR1 SGHVS and CDR2 FNYEAQ. In DNA, the CDR3 is TGTGCCAGCAGCCCATCAAGCGGGACTAGGGGGTATGAGCAGTTCTTC. Its protein product is CASSPSSGTRGYEQFF. Together with reference TRBV7-6 and TRBJ2-1, the CDR3 gives the full variable domain: GAGVSQSPRYKVTKRGQDVALRCDPISGHVSLYWYRQALGQGPEFLTYFNYEAQQDKSGLPNDRFSAERPEGSISTLTIQRTEQRDSAMYRCASSPSSGTRGYEQFFGPGTRLTVL.

The CDR3 reads CAMAAGTATYEQYF. CDR3 nucleotides: TGTGCCATGGCGGCCGGGACAGCGACTTACGAGCAGTACTTC. The rearrangement uses TRBV10-3 and TRBJ2-7; TRBD1 matches at 7 bases. The length of the CDR3 is 14 residues. The ends lost 9 bases at V and 4 bases at J; junction bases unmatched: 12. Germline CDR1 and CDR2: ENHRY and SYGVKD.

This clone was seen a single time. The chain joins TRBV2 to TRBJ1-4; D is uncertain. Germline lookup yields CDR1 SNHLY and CDR2 FYNNEI. CDR3 length: 15 residues. Trimming cost V 1 base and J 5 bases, with 11 bases left between them. The CDR3 DNA is TGTGCCAGCAGTGAAGGGCCCCTTCCAAATGAAAAACTGTTTTTT. Its translation: CASSEGPLPNEKLFF. Supplemented by reference TRBV2 and TRBJ1-4, the full variable domain reads EPEVTQTPSHQVTQMGQEVILRCVPISNHLYFYWYRQILGQKVEFLVSFYNNEISEKSEIFDDQFSVERPDGSNFTLKIRSTKLEDSAMYFCASSEGPLPNEKLFFGSGTQLSVL.

The V call is TRBV5-6, the J call TRBJ2-4, with 7 bases aligning to TRBD1. Per the germline V gene, CDR1 is SGHDT and CDR2 is YYEEEE. Trimming at V came to 4 bases and at J to 0 bases, leaving 10 bases not matched to a gene. The CDR3 sequence is 17 residues long. CDR3 sequence reads: CASSPGTELLAKNIQYF. CDR3 DNA: TGTGCCAGCAGCCCTGGGACAGAACTTCTAGCCAAAAACATTCAGTACTTC.

The chain has TRBV3-1 (or the pseudogene TRBV3-2) and TRBJ1-6, with unresolved D. Germline V CDR1 and CDR2: LGHDT, YNNKEL (reference sequence). The CDR3 consists of 15 residues. Trimming took 6 bases from V and 2 from J, leaving 11 bases between them. DNA for the CDR3: TGTGCCAGCAGGGAGGGTTTCGCCTATAATTCACCCCTCCACTTT. Amino acid sequence: CASREGFAYNSPLHF.

The chain links TRBV2 to TRBJ1-4; a possible D gene is TRBD1 (6 bases). V gave up 6 bases and J gave up 7 bases, with 12 bases separating them. The germline V gene encodes CDR1 SNHLY and CDR2 FYNNEI. CDR3 length: 13 residues. The CDR3 coding sequence is TGTGCCAGCAGGGGGGCGGGAGGTGAAAAACTGTTTTTT. This encodes CASRGAGGEKLFF.

The V and J genes are TRBV15 and TRBJ1-6; 8 nucleotides align to TRBD1. The CDR3 spans 14 residues. The trim removed 2 bases at V and 10 bases at J, leaving 4 bases unmatched. Germline V gene sequence: CDR1 LNHNV, CDR2 YYDKDF (reference sequence). The CDR3 is CATSRMDRESPLHF. CDR3 in DNA: TGTGCCACCAGCAGAATGGACAGGGAGTCACCCCTCCACTTT.

As DNA, the CDR3 is TGTGCCAGCAGCCAAGCGGGGGTTGGGAAACTGTTTTTT. It specifies CASSQAGVGKLFF. The chain employs TRBV14 and TRBJ1-4, with TRBD1 as a possible D gene (5 bases). The CDR3 has 13 amino acids. Germline assignment: CDR1 SGHDN and CDR2 FVKESK. V dropped 1 base and J dropped 11 bases, with 11 bases sitting between them.

This clone was observed a few times. The gene calls are TRBV29-1 and TRBJ1-1; D remains ambiguous. CDR1 is SQVTM, CDR2 ANQGSEA, per germline. Trimming cost V 4 bases and J 3 bases, with 15 bases left between them. The CDR3 length is 14 residues. CDR3 amino acids: CSVGRQPADTEAFF. DNA for the CDR3: TGCAGCGTTGGCCGCCAGCCTGCGGACACTGAAGCTTTCTTT.

The chain employs TRBV19 and TRBJ2-3, with 10 bases that match TRBD1. Unmatched junction bases numbered 2, after V lost 1 base and J lost 1 base. CDR3 size: 16 residues. Germline V gives CDR1 LNHDA, CDR2 SQIVND (reference sequence). The chain's CDR3 is CASSIGGTGGTDTQYF. The CDR3 nucleotides read TGTGCCAGTAGTATAGGAGGGACAGGGGGCACAGATACGCAGTATTTT.

This chain joins TRBV5-4 and TRBJ2-6, with D tentatively TRBD1 (6 bases). The V end was cut by 3 bases, the J end by 4 bases, with 17 bases between. The CDR3 totals 17 residues. The germline CDR1 and CDR2 sequences are SGHNT and YYREEE (reference sequence). DNA for the CDR3: TGTGCCAGCAGCTCGGCCACAGGGCGAACCGGGGCCAACGTCCTGACTTTC. It encodes CASSSATGRTGANVLTF.

The chain couples TRBV21-1 to TRBJ1-4; the DNA was not used to check the table's D call, TRBD1. TRBV21-1 is marked as a pseudogene. The CDR3 has 14 amino acids. The CDR3 sequence: CASGSGQANEKLFF. Here the CDR3 DNA reads TGTGCCAGCGGCTCGGGACAGGCTAATGAAAAACTGTTTTTT.

The chain employs TRBV7-9 and TRBJ1-1; D not resolved. Germline CDR1 is SEHNR and CDR2 is FQNEAQ (reference sequence). V lost 5 bases to trimming and J lost 3 bases, with 7 bases between them. This CDR3 is 12 amino acids long. The CDR3 bases are TGTGCCAGCAGCCCCCGGGACACTGAAGCTTTCTTT. Translating it yields CASSPRDTEAFF. Full variable domain (outside the CDR3, taken from reference TRBV7-9 and TRBJ1-1): DTGVSQNPRHKITKRGQNVTFRCDPISEHNRLYWYRQTLGQGPEFLTYFQNEAQLEKSRLLSDRFSAERPKGSFSTLEIQRTEQGDSAMYLCASSPRDTEAFFGQGTRLTVV.

The rearrangement uses TRBV5-1 and TRBJ2-7; D gene uncertain. The CDR3 sequence is 13 residues long. Germline V gene sequence: CDR1 SGHRS, CDR2 YFSETQ. V lost 5 bases and J lost 6, with 15 bases in between. The CDR3 sequence: CASRLDLAPEQYF. CDR3 DNA sequence: TGCGCCAGCAGACTCGACTTGGCCCCCGAGCAGTACTTC.

This chain joins TRBV6-5 and TRBJ1-1; tentative D call: TRBD1 (5 bases). The CDR3 length is 13 residues. From germline, CDR1 is MNHEY and CDR2 SVGAGI. Trimming took 6 bases from V and 1 from J, leaving 9 bases between them. CDR3 protein: CASRAGQNTEAFF. The CDR3 DNA sequence: TGTGCCAGCAGGGCAGGGCAGAACACTGAAGCTTTCTTT.

The chain links TRBV15 to TRBJ2-1; 12 bases align to TRBD2. This CDR3 contains 16 residues. CDR1 and CDR2 (germline): LNHNV, YYDKDF (reference sequence). The V segment lost 2 bases and the J segment 5 bases; nucleotides outside the gene matches: 4. CDR3 residues: CATSRMGLAGNNEQFF. Written as DNA, the CDR3 is TGTGCCACCAGCAGAATGGGACTAGCGGGCAACAATGAGCAGTTCTTC.

This clone occurred once. The chain joins TRBV30 to TRBJ2-3, with 10 bases identical to TRBD2. The germline V gene has CDR1 GTSNPN and CDR2 SVGIG (reference sequence). V lost 7 bases to trimming and J lost 6 bases; unmatched junction nucleotides: 10. CDR3 length: 14 amino acids. The CDR3 DNA follows: TGTGCCTTCCTGGGAGCGGGAGGGCCCGATACGCAGTATTTT. Translation: CAFLGAGGPDTQYF.

The chain has TRBV5-1 and TRBJ1-1; D gene uncertain. There are 12 residues in the CDR3. The V gene's germline CDR1 is SGHRS and CDR2 YFSETQ. Trimming stripped 0 bases from V and 4 bases from J, with 4 bases between. The CDR3 coding sequence is TGCGCCAGCAGCTTGGGGGCCACTGAAGCTTTCTTT. Amino acid sequence: CASSLGATEAFF.

The V gene is TRBV18, the J gene TRBJ1-6; maybe TRBD1 (5 bases). The V and J ends lost 5 bases and 5 bases respectively, with 10 bases between them. CDR1 KGHSH and CDR2 LQKENI come from the germline V gene. This CDR3 is 14 amino acids long. The CDR3 sequence is CASSFDSHNSPLHF. The DNA for the CDR3 is TGTGCCAGCTCATTTGACAGCCATAATTCACCCCTCCACTTT.

V usage is TRBV7-6 and J usage is TRBJ1-3; D call uncertain. Per the germline V gene, CDR1 is SGHVS and CDR2 is FNYEAQ. V was shortened by 1 base and J by 2 bases, with 9 bases between the two germline ends. The CDR3 has 15 residues. The CDR3 here is CASSLVVTPGNTIYF. For the CDR3, the DNA is TGTGCCAGCAGCTTAGTGGTTACTCCTGGAAACACCATATATTTT. Variable domain in full (rest from reference TRBV7-6 and TRBJ1-3): GAGVSQSPRYKVTKRGQDVALRCDPISGHVSLYWYRQALGQGPEFLTYFNYEAQQDKSGLPNDRFSAERPEGSISTLTIQRTEQRDSAMYRCASSLVVTPGNTIYFGEGSWLTVV.

This clone occurred a few times. The chain combines TRBV19 with TRBJ1-5; 8 bases map to TRBD1. The CDR3 runs 14 residues. V shed 6 bases and J 5 bases; nucleotides not matched to a gene: 6. From germline, CDR1 is LNHDA and CDR2 SQIVND (reference sequence). Here the CDR3 DNA reads TGTGCCAGTAGGGAAGGGACAGGCCATCAGCCCCAGCATTTT. This sequence encodes CASREGTGHQPQHF. Full variable domain (missing parts from reference TRBV19 and TRBJ1-5): DGGITQSPKYLFRKEGQNVTLSCEQNLNHDAMYWYRQDPGQGLRLIYYSQIVNDFQKGDIAEGYSVSREKKESFPLTVTSAQKNPTAFYLCASREGTGHQPQHFGDGTRLSIL.

The V gene is TRBV6-5, the J gene TRBJ1-2, with a tentative D call TRBD1 (5 bases). Looked up from germline, CDR1 is MNHEY and CDR2 is SVGAGI. CDR3 length: 15 amino acids. V gave up 7 bases and J gave up 2 bases, with 17 bases separating them. DNA of the CDR3: TGTGCCAGCACCCGGGGGGGGGTGGCCAACTATGGCTACACCTTC. Translating gives CASTRGGVANYGYTF.

The V and J genes are TRBV5-4 and TRBJ2-2; 8 nucleotides agree with TRBD2. J was trimmed by 1 base and V by 0 bases; bases with no gene match: 2. CDR1 is SGHNT, CDR2 YYREEE, per germline (reference sequence). CDR3 length: 16 amino acids. DNA for the CDR3: TGTGCCAGCAGCTTGGTGGCGGGAGGGAACACCGGGGAGCTGTTTTTT. The encoded protein is CASSLVAGGNTGELFF.

As to this clone: This specimen includes other DNA sequences encoding the same CDR3. The gene calls are TRBV4-3 and TRBJ1-1; 9 nucleotides agree with TRBD1. Germline CDR1 LGHNA, CDR2 YSLEER. The J segment lost 7 bases and the V segment lost 3 bases, leaving 9 bases of the junction unmatched. The CDR3 has 15 amino acids. CDR3 bases: TGCGCCAGCAGCCAGGATCGGGGACAGGGAGATGAAGCTTTCTTT. It encodes CASSQDRGQGDEAFF.

This clone was seen only once. V is TRBV7-2 and J is TRBJ1-1; no firm D call. Germline-derived CDR1 and CDR2 are SGHTA and FQGNSA. With 3 bases removed from V and 0 bases from J, the gap between germline ends came to 8 bases. This CDR3 spans 14 amino acids. The CDR3 bases are TGTGCCAGCAGCTTTGACGGGATGAACACTGAAGCTTTCTTT. Protein: CASSFDGMNTEAFF.

A single count supports this clone. The chain has TRBV6-5 and TRBJ1-2, with D unresolved. This CDR3 is 12 amino acids long. Germline V gene data show CDR1 as MNHEY and CDR2 as SVGAGI. V lost 8 bases and J lost 4, with 11 bases in between. DNA of the CDR3: TGTGCCAGCTCTACGAGTGGCTATGGCTACACCTTC. It specifies CASSTSGYGYTF.